Reported below is one TCR beta chain. These data are taken from a study of identifying expanded T cells in peripheral blood. The CDR3 totals 15 residues. CDR1 and CDR2 from the germline V gene are MNHEY and SVGAGI. The V gene lost 7 bases and the J gene lost 7 bases, with 20 bases spanning the gap. Using immunoSEQ multiplex PCR, the repertoire was profiled, and TCRdb retains in-frame clones only, with some absent. The sample gives over 100,000 clones, around 89% of which show up once; 13% to 15% is in the top ten. V is TRBV6-5 and J is TRBJ2-1, with D maybe TRBD1 (5 bases). The sequence was obtained from a person between 18 and 75 years old in good health. Sequenced: blood. The DNA for the CDR3 is TGTGCCAGCACCTCTACCGGACATAGGCGGAATGAGCAGTTCTTC. It translates to CASTSTGHRRNEQFF.